This T cell receptor (beta chain) was identified in a study of blood T cell repertoires in COVID-19. Whole-study context: Spain, Italy and the United States supplied samples that represented acute and convalescent COVID-19. T cells, B-cell-depleted T cells, or PBMCs supplied cDNA or gDNA.

Per the study methods: Nucleated cell number was recorded as an estimate derived from reference gene primer amplification. Only in-frame clones appear in the TCRdb table, and some are missing; sequencing was by immunoSEQ multiplex PCR. V, J and clone size are those of that table, while D and trimming were read from the DNA. The table lists approximately 300,000 clones, 75% to 90% of them singletons, with approximately 4% in the top ten. This CDR3 comprises 15 residues. Germline lookup yields CDR1 MNHEY and CDR2 SVGAGI. V lost 6 bases to trimming and J lost 5 bases; unmatched junction nucleotides: 9. The source material was peripheral blood. This clonotype was sampled from a woman in her forties with acute or convalescent COVID-19. The V and J genes are TRBV6-5 and TRBJ1-4; the match to TRBD1 covers 7 bases. The CDR3 region is CASRPGTAGNEKLFF. In DNA, the CDR3 is TGTGCCAGCAGGCCGGGGACAGCCGGAAATGAAAAACTGTTTTTT.